This TCR beta chain was documented in a study of T cells in Graves' hyperthyroidism and ophthalmopathy. Absence of ophthalmopathy progression within 18 months defined stable Graves' hyperthyroidism. Diagnostic assessment was based on clinical symptoms, serum thyroxine and TRAb, thyroid ultrasound and orbital computed tomography. The authors obtained PBMCs from 9 to 10 ml of fresh peripheral blood. This clonotype was observed at least ten times. Amplification of TCR beta CDR3 regions was performed using RNA transcripts as template. The primer set for the first-round RT-PCR of the TCR CDR3 was HTBI. TCRdb re-called the multiplex PCR reads through MiXCR, storing one row per CDR3 protein. Of around 350,000 distinct CDR3 sequences listed, about 20% were seen once; the top ten hold around 3.6%. The specimen sequenced was blood. This clonotype was obtained from a woman aged 18-29 years with Graves' hyperthyroidism.

The chain's CDR3 is CSAPDVGELFF. The CDR3 coding sequence is TGCAGTGCTCCTGACGTCGGGGAGCTGTTTTTT. This chain connects TRBV20-1 to TRBJ2-2, with D unresolved. V gave up 5 bases and J gave up 7 bases, with 8 bases separating them. Germline V CDR1 and CDR2: DFQATT, SNEGSKA (reference sequence). This CDR3 spans 11 amino acids.